The 20 T cell receptor beta chains presented below share a single source sample, sequenced in a study of T cells in women clearing cervical HPV infection. Repertoires were generated with immunoSEQ multiplex PCR, while TCRdb's copy carries only in-frame clones and drops some. The sample's table shows around 29,000 clones. Sequencing input: blood buffy coat. The receptors come from a woman between 18 and 70 years old with a cervical HPV16 infection that either progressed to CIN3+ or cleared (not recorded which).

Remarks on this clone: The CDR3 end lies 3 residues beyond the end of the read and is filled in from the germline J gene. This chain joins TRBV5-6 and TRBJ2-1; D might be TRBD1 (5 bases). Germline V gives CDR1 SGHDT, CDR2 YYEEEE. V dropped 1 base and J dropped 7 bases, with 15 bases sitting between them. This CDR3 is built from 15 residues. CDR3 sequence: CASSLWWGRVNEQFF. The part of the CDR3 DNA that was read is TGTGCCAGCAGCTTGTGGTGGGGCAGGGTAAATGAG.

Turning to this clone: The sequenced fragment ends 3 residues before the CDR3 boundary, so the rest is inferred from the germline J gene. The chain has TRBV11-2 and TRBJ2-5; the D is unclear. V lost 1 base and J lost 5, with 5 bases in between. CDR3 length: 12 amino acids. Germline V gene lookup returns CDR1 SGHAT and CDR2 FQNNGV. CDR3 region: CASSLVRETQYF. CDR3 DNA, as far as it was read: TGTGCCAGCAGCTTAGTCCGGGAGACC.

On this clone: The missing CDR3 end, 3 residues past where the read stops, is filled in from the germline J gene. The V call is TRBV30, the J call TRBJ2-2; D unresolved. Between the trimmed V and J ends, which lost 4 bases and 3 bases, there was a span of 6 bases. Per the germline V gene, CDR1 is GTSNPN and CDR2 is SVGIG (reference sequence). The CDR3 covers 12 residues. The covered CDR3 bases are TGTGCCTGGACAATTTACACCGGGGAG. This codes for CAWTIYTGE. The whole CDR3 region reads CAWTIYTGELFF.

As for this clone: Read sequence stops 3 residues before the CDR3 end, and the germline J gene provides the missing end. Distinct nucleotide sequences in the sample also encode this CDR3. The V and J genes are TRBV28 and TRBJ1-2, with 7 nucleotides matching TRBD1. Germline assignment: CDR1 MDHEN and CDR2 SYDVKM. Trimming at V came to 3 bases and at J to 2 bases, leaving 0 bases not matched to a gene. The CDR3 extends over 13 amino acids. This chain's CDR3 is CASSLTGNYGYTF. CDR3 bases read: TGTGCCAGCAGTTTGACAGGGAACTATGGC.

The covered CDR3 bases are TGTGCCTGGAGTAGGGGGACAGGGTCCGTGGAGACC. Translating gives CAWSRGTGSVET. The complete CDR3 reads CAWSRGTGSVETQYF. V gene TRBV30 combines with J gene TRBJ2-5, with 9 bases identical to TRBD1. The CDR3 extends 3 residues past the end of the read, so its final part is completed from the germline J gene. Losses at the gene ends were 2 bases for V and 5 bases for J; bases not matched to a gene: 9. CDR1 and CDR2 from the germline V gene are GTSNPN and SVGIG (reference sequence). The CDR3 extends over 15 amino acids.

Turning to this clone: The CDR3 extends 3 residues past the end of the read, so its final part is completed from the germline J gene. This chain links TRBV7-9 with TRBJ2-1; 7 nucleotides agree with TRBD1. This CDR3 has 15 amino acids. Germline V gene lookup returns CDR1 SEHNR and CDR2 FQNEAQ (reference sequence). V shed 2 bases, J shed 4 bases, and the junction held 5 bases outside the gene matches. CDR3 bases read: TGTGCCAGCAGCTTATCGAGACAGGGTTACAATGAG. Protein: CASSLSRQGYNE. The whole CDR3 reads CASSLSRQGYNEQFF.

Remarks on this clone: The read ends 3 residues before the CDR3 terminus; that terminus is restored from the germline J gene. Other DNA sequences within the sample encode an identical CDR3. This chain uses TRBV19 with TRBJ1-2; D is undetermined. Germline CDR1 is LNHDA and CDR2 is SQIVND (reference sequence). The ends were cut back, 3 bases at V and 0 bases at J, with 8 bases in the middle. The CDR3 runs 14 residues. The CDR3 DNA, read in part, is TGTGCCAGTAGTATTGGGCCCTCTAACTATGGC. It is translated as CASSIGPSNYG. The complete CDR3 reads CASSIGPSNYGYTF.

In the case of this clone: The missing CDR3 end, 3 residues past where the read stops, is filled in from the germline J gene. The chain is built from TRBV19 and TRBJ2-4; the D gene is possibly TRBD2 (6 bases). With 4 bases removed from V and 9 bases from J, the gap between germline ends came to 16 bases. Per germline, CDR1 LNHDA and CDR2 SQIVND (reference sequence). CDR3 length: 14 residues. The CDR3 is CASSTLQPGGIQYF. The covered CDR3 bases are TGTGCCAGTAGTACTCTACAACCCGGGGGCATT.

For this clone: Read data end 3 residues before the CDR3 end; the end is taken from the germline J gene. The chain recombines TRBV5-1 with TRBJ2-7; 11 bases are shared with TRBD2. After removal of 3 bases from V and 4 bases from J, the junction contained 3 bases not matched to a gene. This CDR3 has 14 amino acids. From germline, CDR1 is SGHRS and CDR2 YFSETQ. The CDR3 loop reads CASSSGTSGYEQYF. CDR3 bases read: TGCGCCAGCAGCTCCGGGACTAGCGGTTACGAG.

CDR3 sequence: CASSPTGGYGYTF. Partial CDR3 DNA: TGTGCCAGCAGCCCGACAGGGGGCTATGGC. V and J are TRBV7-8 and TRBJ1-2, with 9 positions matching TRBD1. The CDR3 end falls 3 residues outside the read, so it is completed with the germline J gene. From germline, CDR1 is SGHVS and CDR2 FQNEAQ. Unmatched junction bases numbered 2, after V lost 5 bases and J lost 4 bases. There are 13 residues in the CDR3.

A remark on this clone: The read ends 3 residues before the CDR3 terminus; that terminus is restored from the germline J gene. The chain carries TRBV14 and TRBJ2-7, with TRBD1 identical over 7 bases. Germline V gene sequence: CDR1 SGHDN, CDR2 FVKESK. This CDR3 has 13 amino acids. After removal of 7 bases from V and 4 bases from J, the junction contained 7 bases not matched to a gene. CDR3 DNA, as far as it was read: TGTGCCAGCACTCGACAGGGTTTGTACGAG. It specifies CASTRQGLYE. The whole CDR3 sequence reads CASTRQGLYEQYF.

Frequency places this clone as medium-sized (0.01 to 0.1%). The read ends 3 residues early relative to the CDR3; the germline J gene fills the gap. The chain recombines TRBV20-1 with TRBJ1-4; TRBD1 aligns across 8 bases. This CDR3 contains 12 residues. J lost 8 bases, V lost 4 bases, and 3 bases had no gene match. Germline assignment: CDR1 DFQATT and CDR2 SNEGSKA (reference sequence). The CDR3 sequence is CSATTGDEKLFF. Partial CDR3 DNA: TGCAGTGCTACGACAGGGGACGAAAAA.

Regarding this clone: Read coverage stops 3 residues before the CDR3 terminus; the germline J gene supplies the remainder. This chain uses TRBV4-2 with TRBJ2-1; tentatively, D is TRBD2 (6 bases). The V end lost 0 bases, the J end lost 6 bases, and 18 bases lay between the germline ends. The CDR3 consists of 17 residues. Germline V gene data show CDR1 as LGHNA and CDR2 as YNFKEQ. The part of the CDR3 DNA that was read is TGTGCCAGCAGCCAAGAGGCCCCCGGGACTGGAGTCAATGAG. Its translation is CASSQEAPGTGVNE. The complete CDR3 sequence is CASSQEAPGTGVNEQFF.

CDR3 amino acids: CASSLVRTGQAFF. The CDR3 bases that were read are TGTGCCAGCAGCTTAGTAAGGACAGGACAA. The chain has TRBV7-2 and TRBJ1-1; 7 positions agree with TRBD1. From the germline J gene comes the end of the CDR3, since the read stops 3 residues before it. The CDR3 extends over 13 amino acids. Germline V CDR1 and CDR2: SGHTA, FQGNSA.

Turning to this clone: The missing CDR3 end, 3 residues past where the read stops, is filled in from the germline J gene. The chain couples TRBV29-1 to TRBJ2-2; TRBD2 is a possible D gene (5 bases). CDR3 length: 13 amino acids. Germline-derived CDR1 and CDR2 are SQVTM and ANQGSEA. Trimming removed 4 bases at V and 5 bases at J, with 11 bases between. CDR3 sequence reads: CSVVEGGTGELFF. CDR3 DNA (partial): TGCAGCGTTGTTGAGGGCGGGACCGGGGAG.

Comment on this clone: The CDR3 end is not reached by the read, which stops 3 residues before it; the germline J gene fills it in. The chain employs TRBV5-1 and TRBJ2-1; 13 bases map to TRBD2. The CDR3 runs to 16 residues. Trimming cost V 3 bases and J 7 bases; bases outside gene matches: 7. Per the germline V gene, CDR1 is SGHRS and CDR2 is YFSETQ. The CDR3 spells CASSSGLAGLGNEQFF. The part of the CDR3 DNA that was read is TGCGCCAGCAGCTCGGGACTAGCGGGACTCGGGAATGAG.

Of note for this clone: The read ends 3 residues before the CDR3 terminus; that terminus is restored from the germline J gene. This rearrangement joins TRBV7-2 to TRBJ2-7; no firm D call. The CDR3 loop spans 11 amino acids. Germline V CDR1 and CDR2: SGHTA, FQGNSA. The germline V and J ends were trimmed by 6 bases and 4 bases, with 7 bases remaining between them. The sequenced CDR3 bases are TGTGCCAGCAGTTTTCTGTACGAG. Residues: CASSFLYE. The full CDR3 is CASSFLYEQYF.

A note on this clone: The CDR3 end falls 3 residues outside the read, so it is completed with the germline J gene. V gene TRBV20-1 combines with J gene TRBJ2-2; 7 bases map to TRBD2. Germline CDR1 and CDR2: DFQATT and SNEGSKA (reference sequence). This CDR3 is built from 15 residues. Unmatched junction bases numbered 2, after V lost 0 bases and J lost 1 base. The CDR3 reads CSARDIAGNTGELFF. Partial CDR3 DNA: TGCAGTGCTAGAGATATAGCGGGGAACACCGGGGAG.

About this clone: The read falls 3 residues short of the CDR3 end, and the missing part is taken from the germline J gene. The genes are TRBV19 and TRBJ2-3; 7 bases are shared with TRBD2. The V and J ends lost 1 base and 4 bases, in that order; junction bases with no gene match: 2. Germline V lookup: CDR1 LNHDA, CDR2 SQIVND (reference sequence). The CDR3 has 14 amino acids. The covered CDR3 bases are TGTGCCAGTAGTATAGGACTAGCAGCAGATACG. Protein sequence: CASSIGLAADT. The whole CDR3 sequence is CASSIGLAADTQYF.

To note about this clone: The read terminates 3 residues before the CDR3 end, so the remaining end is supplied by the germline J gene. This chain uses TRBV12-3 or TRBV12-4 with TRBJ2-3; tentative D call: TRBD2 (5 bases). The V end lost 7 bases, the J end lost 4 bases, and 9 bases lay between the germline ends. The CDR3 is 12 residues long. CDR3 DNA (partial): TGTGCCAGCACGACGCGGGCAGATACG. Its protein product is CASTTRADT. The CDR3, in full, reads CASTTRADTQYF.